These 17 T cell receptor beta chains share one sample of origin, sequenced in a study of T cell responses to AZD1222 COVID-19 vaccine. Assay used: immunoSEQ multiplex PCR; TCRdb lists only in-frame clones, some missing. The sample carries more than 110,000 clones, roughly nine tenths recorded once. Sequences were derived from peripheral blood, sampled on day 0 of AZD1222 vaccination. Receptors were obtained from an adult in good health.

The V and J genes are TRBV11-2 and TRBJ2-7; 7 positions agree with TRBD1. The CDR3 is 15 residues long. Germline-derived CDR1 and CDR2 are SGHAT and FQNNGV. Trimming at V came to 4 bases and at J to 2 bases, leaving 8 bases not matched to a gene. The CDR3 sequence: CASSSTLTGTYEQYF. DNA of the CDR3: TGTGCCAGCAGCTCGACTTTGACAGGGACCTACGAGCAGTACTTC.

The V and J genes are TRBV5-6 and TRBJ2-1, with 7 nucleotides matching TRBD1. The CDR3 is 18 residues long. The germline gives CDR1 SGHDT, CDR2 YYEEEE. J gave up 1 base and V 0 bases, and 10 bases lay outside the gene matches. The CDR3 loop reads CASSLANRRQGSYNEQFF. In DNA form, the CDR3 reads TGTGCCAGCAGCTTGGCAAATCGGAGACAGGGATCCTACAATGAGCAGTTCTTC.

The V gene is TRBV6-1, the J gene TRBJ1-5; 7 bases agree with TRBD1. This CDR3 contains 18 residues. CDR1 is MNHNS, CDR2 SASEGT, per germline. The V and J ends lost 2 bases and 2 bases, in that order; junction bases with no gene match: 12. CDR3 in amino acids: CASSERRTGTWGNQPQHF. The DNA of the CDR3 is TGTGCCAGCAGTGAACGACGGACAGGCACATGGGGCAATCAGCCCCAGCATTTT.

The genes are TRBV3-1 (or the pseudogene TRBV3-2) and TRBJ2-7; D gene ambiguous. Germline assignment: CDR1 LGHDT and CDR2 YNNKEL (reference sequence). The V and J ends lost 1 base and 5 bases respectively, with 9 bases between them. The CDR3 consists of 13 residues. The CDR3 here is CASSQVSRNEQYF. CDR3 nucleotide sequence: TGTGCCAGCAGCCAAGTATCACGAAACGAGCAGTACTTC.

The rearrangement links TRBV4-1 to TRBJ1-1; no firm D call. This CDR3 region has 15 residues. Germline assignment: CDR1 MGHRA and CDR2 YSYEKL. Trimming cost V 3 bases and J 5 bases, with 16 bases left between them. CDR3 region: CASSQVSGKGTEAFF. In nucleotides, the CDR3 is TGCGCCAGCAGCCAGGTGTCCGGGAAAGGGACTGAAGCTTTCTTT.

This CDR3 reads CASSGGTSGVQETQYF. Written as DNA, the CDR3 is TGTGCCAGCAGCGGGGGGACTAGCGGGGTCCAAGAGACCCAGTACTTC. This chain uses TRBV7-9 with TRBJ2-5; TRBD2 matches at 13 bases. The CDR3 sequence is 16 residues long. Germline V gives CDR1 SEHNR, CDR2 FQNEAQ (reference sequence). V shed 5 bases and J 1 base; nucleotides not matched to a gene: 4.

This clone was recorded once. V gene TRBV9 combines with J gene TRBJ2-1; tentative D call: TRBD2 (6 bases). Germline V gene data show CDR1 as SGDLS and CDR2 as YYNGEE. V was shortened by 1 base and J by 8 bases, with 16 bases between the two germline ends. The CDR3 sequence is 15 residues long. CDR3 DNA sequence: TGTGCCAGCAGCGTAAGCCCCGGGGGATGGGATGAGCAGTTCTTC. It translates to CASSVSPGGWDEQFF.

V usage is TRBV10-3 and J usage is TRBJ2-1; D is uncertain. The CDR3 runs 14 residues. V was pared by 2 bases and J by 12 bases, with 17 bases between. Germline-derived CDR1 and CDR2 are ENHRY and SYGVKD. CDR3 residues: CAISEEPSFLPQFF. In DNA, the CDR3 is TGTGCCATCAGTGAGGAGCCTAGTTTCTTGCCGCAGTTCTTC.

V usage is TRBV7-6 and J usage is TRBJ1-2; 11 bases are shared with TRBD1. CDR3 size: 17 residues. Looked up from germline, CDR1 is SGHVS and CDR2 is FNYEAQ. With V trimmed by 1 base and J by 5 bases, 9 bases remained unmatched. The CDR3 protein is CASSLVEGDRGMYGYTF. CDR3 nucleotide sequence: TGTGCCAGCAGCTTAGTGGAGGGGGACAGGGGGATGTATGGCTACACCTTC.

V is TRBV12-3 or TRBV12-4 and J is TRBJ2-3; D remains unclear. CDR3 size: 12 residues. V lost 6 bases and J 3 bases, leaving 7 bases between the germline ends. The CDR3 protein is CASSSNTDTQYF. Here the CDR3 DNA reads TGTGCCAGCAGCTCAAATACAGATACGCAGTATTTT.

The table lists this clone with a count of one. This chain uses TRBV19 with TRBJ2-1, with 8 bases that match TRBD2. This CDR3 region has 16 residues. With V trimmed by 5 bases and J by 14 bases, 20 bases remained unmatched. Germline V lookup: CDR1 LNHDA, CDR2 SQIVND (reference sequence). CDR3 sequence: CASSVFGSGKVGFKFF. Written as DNA, the CDR3 is TGTGCCAGTAGTGTGTTCGGTAGCGGGAAAGTGGGGTTCAAGTTCTTC.

The V and J genes are TRBV11-3 and TRBJ1-3; D call uncertain. The CDR3 spans 16 residues. V shed 3 bases and J shed 0 bases, with 12 bases lying between them. Germline CDR1 is SGHNT and CDR2 is YENEEA. The CDR3 region has the DNA TGTGCCAGCAGCTTGCGTCCCCCCGACTCTGGAAACACCATATATTTT. It encodes CASSLRPPDSGNTIYF.

The sample holds one count of this clone. This rearrangement joins TRBV6-5 to TRBJ1-2; D perhaps matches TRBD1 (6 bases). Trimming removed 6 bases from V and 4 bases from J, with 15 bases in between. The germline V gene has CDR1 MNHEY and CDR2 SVGAGI. The CDR3 loop spans 14 amino acids. CDR3 sequence reads: CASRRAGEFYGYTF. The CDR3, as DNA: TGTGCCAGCAGGCGGGCAGGGGAGTTCTATGGCTACACCTTC.

This CDR3 reads CASSIDGGYTF. The CDR3 DNA is TGTGCCAGTAGTATAGACGGTGGCTACACCTTC. The rearrangement uses TRBV19 and TRBJ1-2; D is unresolved. Germline CDR1 is LNHDA and CDR2 is SQIVND (reference sequence). V was cut by 0 bases and J by 7 bases, with 3 bases left in between. The CDR3 runs to 11 residues.

The sample holds a few counts of this clone. The same CDR3 is also encoded by other DNA sequences in this sample. The chain carries TRBV18 and TRBJ1-5, with 9 bases that match TRBD1. V dropped 2 bases and J dropped 5; count of bases not matched to a gene: 1. There are 14 residues in the CDR3. Germline CDR1 reads KGHSH; CDR2 reads LQKENI. CDR3 sequence (DNA): TGTGCCAGCTCACCAAGACAGGGGGATCAGCCCCAGCATTTT. Protein sequence: CASSPRQGDQPQHF.

There are a few counts of this clone. CDR3 loop: CASSQLDPKTQYF. In DNA form, the CDR3 reads TGCGCCAGCAGCCAACTGGACCCAAAGACCCAGTACTTC. The chain carries TRBV4-1 and TRBJ2-5; D is undetermined. This CDR3 has 13 residues. Trimming pared 2 bases from V and 6 bases from J, leaving 10 bases between. CDR1 and CDR2 (germline): MGHRA, YSYEKL.

The DNA of the CDR3 is TGTGCCACCAGGGGGGCCCTGAACACTGAAGCTTTCTTT. Protein: CATRGALNTEAFF. The J gene is TRBJ1-1, the V gene TRBV6-6; TRBD1 matches at 7 bases. This CDR3 spans 13 amino acids. Germline V gives CDR1 MNHNY, CDR2 SVGAGI (reference sequence). The trim removed 10 bases at V and 0 bases at J, leaving 5 bases unmatched.